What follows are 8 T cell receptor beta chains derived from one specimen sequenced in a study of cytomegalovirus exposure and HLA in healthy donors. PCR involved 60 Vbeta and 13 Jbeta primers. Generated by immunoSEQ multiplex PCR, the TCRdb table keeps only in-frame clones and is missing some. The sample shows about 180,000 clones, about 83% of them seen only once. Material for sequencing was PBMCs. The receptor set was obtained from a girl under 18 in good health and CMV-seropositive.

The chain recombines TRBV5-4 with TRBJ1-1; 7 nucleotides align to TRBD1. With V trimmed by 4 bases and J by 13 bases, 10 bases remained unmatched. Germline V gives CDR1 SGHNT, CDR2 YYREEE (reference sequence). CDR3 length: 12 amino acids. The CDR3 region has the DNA TGTGCCAGCAGCGTAAAAGGGACAGAGCATTTCTTT. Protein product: CASSVKGTEHFF.

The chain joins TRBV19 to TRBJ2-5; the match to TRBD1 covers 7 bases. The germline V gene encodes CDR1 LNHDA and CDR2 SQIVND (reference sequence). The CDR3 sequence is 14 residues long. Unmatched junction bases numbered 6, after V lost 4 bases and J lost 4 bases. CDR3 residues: CASSKQGVVETQYF. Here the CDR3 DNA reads TGTGCCAGTAGTAAGCAGGGGGTGGTAGAGACCCAGTACTTC.

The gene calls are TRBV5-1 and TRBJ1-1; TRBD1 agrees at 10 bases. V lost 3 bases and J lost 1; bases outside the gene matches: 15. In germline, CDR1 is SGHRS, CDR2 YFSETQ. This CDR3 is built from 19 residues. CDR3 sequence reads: CASSSRPPGTGAGNTEAFF. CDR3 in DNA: TGCGCCAGCAGCTCTCGTCCGCCCGGGACAGGGGCAGGGAACACTGAAGCTTTCTTT.

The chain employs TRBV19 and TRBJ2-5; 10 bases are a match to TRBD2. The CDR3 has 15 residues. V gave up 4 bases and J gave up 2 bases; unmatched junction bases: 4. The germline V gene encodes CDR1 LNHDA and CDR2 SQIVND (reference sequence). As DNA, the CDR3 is TGTGCCAGTAGTAGAAGCGGGGGGGCTCAAGAGACCCAGTACTTC. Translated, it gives CASSRSGGAQETQYF.

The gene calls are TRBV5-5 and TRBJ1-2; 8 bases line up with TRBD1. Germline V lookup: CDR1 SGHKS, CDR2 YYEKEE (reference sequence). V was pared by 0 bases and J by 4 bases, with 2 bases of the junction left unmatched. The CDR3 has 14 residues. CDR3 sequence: CASSLDRGSYGYTF. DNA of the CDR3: TGTGCCAGCAGCTTGGACAGGGGGAGCTATGGCTACACCTTC. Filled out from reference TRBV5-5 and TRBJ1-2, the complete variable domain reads DAGVTQSPTHLIKTRGQQVTLRCSPISGHKSVSWYQQVLGQGPQFIFQYYEKEERGRGNFPDRFSARQFPNYSSELNVNALLLGDSALYLCASSLDRGSYGYTFGSGTRLTVV.

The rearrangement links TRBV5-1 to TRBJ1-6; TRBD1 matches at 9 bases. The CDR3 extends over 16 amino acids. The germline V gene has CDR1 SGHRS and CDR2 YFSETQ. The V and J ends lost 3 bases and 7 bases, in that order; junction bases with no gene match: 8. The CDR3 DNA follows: TGCGCCAGCAGCTCGGCGGGACAGGGAGGCAATTCACCCCTCCACTTT. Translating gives CASSSAGQGGNSPLHF.

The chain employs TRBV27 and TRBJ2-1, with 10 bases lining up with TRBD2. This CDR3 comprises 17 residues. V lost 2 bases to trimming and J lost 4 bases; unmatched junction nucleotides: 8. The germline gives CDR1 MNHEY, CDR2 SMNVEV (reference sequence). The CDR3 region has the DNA TGTGCCAGCAGTTTACAGCTAGCGGGGGCCGTATACAATGAGCAGTTCTTC. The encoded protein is CASSLQLAGAVYNEQFF.

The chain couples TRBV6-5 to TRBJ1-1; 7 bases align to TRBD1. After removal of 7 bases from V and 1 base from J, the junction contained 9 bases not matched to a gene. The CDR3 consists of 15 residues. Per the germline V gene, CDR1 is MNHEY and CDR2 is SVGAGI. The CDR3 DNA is TGTGCCAGCACCCTTACGGGACAGACGAACACTGAAGCTTTCTTT. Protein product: CASTLTGQTNTEAFF.